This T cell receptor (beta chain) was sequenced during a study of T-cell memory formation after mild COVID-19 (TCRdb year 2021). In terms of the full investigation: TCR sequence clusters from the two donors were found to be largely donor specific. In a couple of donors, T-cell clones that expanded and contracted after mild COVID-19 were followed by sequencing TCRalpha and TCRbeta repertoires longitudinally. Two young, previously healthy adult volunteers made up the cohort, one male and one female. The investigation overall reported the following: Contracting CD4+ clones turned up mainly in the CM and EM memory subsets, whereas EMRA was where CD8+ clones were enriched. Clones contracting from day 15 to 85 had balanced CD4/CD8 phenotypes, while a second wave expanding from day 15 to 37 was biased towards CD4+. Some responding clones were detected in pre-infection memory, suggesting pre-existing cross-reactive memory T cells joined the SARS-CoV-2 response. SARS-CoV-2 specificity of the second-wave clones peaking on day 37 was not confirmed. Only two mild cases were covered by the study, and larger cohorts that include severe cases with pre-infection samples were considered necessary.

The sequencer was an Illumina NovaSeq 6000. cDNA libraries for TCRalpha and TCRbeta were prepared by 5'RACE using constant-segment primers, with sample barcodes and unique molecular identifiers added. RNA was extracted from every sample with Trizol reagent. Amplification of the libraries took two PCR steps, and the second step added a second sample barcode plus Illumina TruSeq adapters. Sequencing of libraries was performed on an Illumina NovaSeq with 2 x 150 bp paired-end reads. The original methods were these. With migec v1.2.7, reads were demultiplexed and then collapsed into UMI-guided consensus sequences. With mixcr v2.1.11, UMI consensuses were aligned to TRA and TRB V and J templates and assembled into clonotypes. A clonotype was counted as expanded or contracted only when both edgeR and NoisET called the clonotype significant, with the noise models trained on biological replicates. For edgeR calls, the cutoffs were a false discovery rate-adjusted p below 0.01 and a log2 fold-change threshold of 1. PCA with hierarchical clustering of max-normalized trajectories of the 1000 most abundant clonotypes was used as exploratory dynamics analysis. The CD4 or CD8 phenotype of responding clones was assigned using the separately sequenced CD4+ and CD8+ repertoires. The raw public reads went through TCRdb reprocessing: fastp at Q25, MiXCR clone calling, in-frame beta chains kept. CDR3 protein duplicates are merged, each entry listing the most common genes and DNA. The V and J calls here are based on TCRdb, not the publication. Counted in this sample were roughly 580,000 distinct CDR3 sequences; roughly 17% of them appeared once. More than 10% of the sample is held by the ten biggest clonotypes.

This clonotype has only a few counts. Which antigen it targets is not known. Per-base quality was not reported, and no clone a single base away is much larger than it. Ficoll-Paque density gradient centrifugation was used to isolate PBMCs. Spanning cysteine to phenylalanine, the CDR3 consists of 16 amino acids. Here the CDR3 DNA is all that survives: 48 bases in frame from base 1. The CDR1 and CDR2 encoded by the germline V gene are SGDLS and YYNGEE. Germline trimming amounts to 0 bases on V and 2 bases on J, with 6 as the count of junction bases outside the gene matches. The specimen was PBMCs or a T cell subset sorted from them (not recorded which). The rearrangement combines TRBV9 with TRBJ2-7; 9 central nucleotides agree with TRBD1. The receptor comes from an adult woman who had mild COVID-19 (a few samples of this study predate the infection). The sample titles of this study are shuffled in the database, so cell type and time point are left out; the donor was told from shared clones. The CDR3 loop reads CASSVGAGQGAYEQYF. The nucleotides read TGTGCCAGCAGCGTAGGAGCGGGACAGGGCGCCTACGAGCAGTACTTC.